The present T cell receptor (beta chain) was sequenced within a study of CD8+ T cells in alopecia areata. Study in general: Tofacitinib therapy took 6 to 18 months; 6 months off drug came after.

It was cDNA, reverse transcribed from extracted RNA, that served as the sequencing template. Assay used: immunoSEQ multiplex PCR; TCRdb lists only in-frame clones, some missing. The profile covers about 150,000 clones, with approximately 50% appearing a single time and more than 6.5% taken by the ten largest. Germline V CDR1 and CDR2: SEHNR, FQNEAQ (reference sequence). V shed 4 bases and J 6 bases; nucleotides not matched to a gene: 9. The CDR3 runs 14 residues. Study conclusions and caveats: Mouse data revealed clearer TCR sharing than patient data did, a gap possibly tied to HLA. Higher clonality and more expanded CD8+ clones appeared in lesional than normal scalp.

This clone was found a few times. Its antigen is not identified. Sampling of alopecia areata patients yielded lesional scalp punch biopsies as well as peripheral blood. The chain carries TRBV7-9 and TRBJ2-7; 7 bases are a match to TRBD2. Sequenced material: CD4+ T cells sorted from blood. The receptor comes from a human donor with alopecia areata. CDR3 region: CASSSMAGVFEQYF. The CDR3 nucleotides are TGTGCCAGCAGCTCCATGGCGGGAGTCTTCGAGCAGTACTTC.